This record looks at one TCR beta chain sequence and its context. Its antigen is currently unknown. This sample is drawn from a study of human T cells and chemical hapten exposure. Study results and caveats: Those TCRs sitting above 1 in 1000 frequency stayed the same with DPC sensitization. In comparison with controls, expanded TCRs gave rise to a significantly larger number of large CDR3 similarity clusters.

Original handling: Between about 20,000 and 750,000 TCRs appeared in each sample, and the median stood at around 92,000. TCRdb re-called the RACE reads with MiXCR, one entry per CDR3 protein. The V and J calls come from TCRdb's annotation, not from the publication. The table records 85,000 to 130,000 distinct CDR3 sequences, roughly 12% of them present only once. The time point is: pre-sensitization, week 0. This sample's treatment: therapeutic diphenylcyclopropenone sensitization with weekly scalp DPC. V lost 5 bases and J lost 6, with 14 bases in between. Germline V gene sequence: CDR1 MNHEY, CDR2 SMNVEV (reference sequence). The CDR3 is 13 residues long.

Here the sequenced sample was whole blood, taken in connection with sensitization to the hapten diphenylcyclopropenone (DPC). The rearrangement uses TRBV27 and TRBJ2-7; no firm D call. The origin of this receptor is a woman aged 50 to 65 with alopecia areata. Some clones in this sample may be carry-over from other donors' samples. The CDR3 DNA reads TGTGCCAGCAGTCCCCGTGTTTCAAGCGAGCAGTACTTC. Protein: CASSPRVSSEQYF.